What follows is one T cell receptor beta chain and its context. This entry is derived from a study of blood T cell repertoires in COVID-19. Study at large: The United States, Italy and Spain were the sources of the acute and convalescent COVID-19 samples. Sources were T cells, B-cell-depleted T cells, or PBMCs; the material itself was cDNA or gDNA.

Original processing notes: Using reference gene primer amplification, nucleated cell counts were estimated. Data came from immunoSEQ multiplex PCR; TCRdb stores just in-frame clones and leaves some out. D and trimming come from the DNA, and the V and J calls and clone size come from that table. The sample consists of 20,000 to 25,000 clones, around nine tenths of them appearing once. Sequenced material: peripheral blood. The origin of this receptor is a human donor with active COVID-19. The donor label of this sample is uncertain.

CDR3 region: CASSPQDLQRQYF. The DNA for the CDR3 is TGTGCCAGCAGCCCCCAGGACTTGCAAAGGCAGTACTTC. The chain has TRBV9 and TRBJ2-7, with a possible D match to TRBD2 (5 bases). Germline V lookup: CDR1 SGDLS, CDR2 YYNGEE. This CDR3 spans 13 amino acids. The V gene lost 4 bases and the J gene lost 9 bases, with 17 bases spanning the gap.